This TCR beta chain comes out of a study of cytotoxic CD8 clonotypes in ibrutinib-treated CLL. This CDR3 is built from 15 residues. J gave up 3 bases and V 4 bases, and 6 bases lay outside the gene matches. CDR1 is MNHEY and CDR2 is SMNVEV in the germline V gene (reference sequence). TCRdb keeps only in-frame clones here, not all; method: immunoSEQ multiplex PCR. This sample has 190,000 or so clones, with approximately 72% found just once. The sample holds a few counts of this clone. This specimen was PBMCs, taken after 24 months of ibrutinib treatment. This sequence originates from a human donor with chronic lymphocytic leukemia. The rearrangement uses TRBV27 and TRBJ2-7, with 10 bases aligning to TRBD1. The CDR3 sequence: CASSSNRDRGYEQYF. CDR3 sequence (DNA): TGTGCCAGCAGTTCCAACCGGGACAGGGGCTACGAGCAGTACTTC.